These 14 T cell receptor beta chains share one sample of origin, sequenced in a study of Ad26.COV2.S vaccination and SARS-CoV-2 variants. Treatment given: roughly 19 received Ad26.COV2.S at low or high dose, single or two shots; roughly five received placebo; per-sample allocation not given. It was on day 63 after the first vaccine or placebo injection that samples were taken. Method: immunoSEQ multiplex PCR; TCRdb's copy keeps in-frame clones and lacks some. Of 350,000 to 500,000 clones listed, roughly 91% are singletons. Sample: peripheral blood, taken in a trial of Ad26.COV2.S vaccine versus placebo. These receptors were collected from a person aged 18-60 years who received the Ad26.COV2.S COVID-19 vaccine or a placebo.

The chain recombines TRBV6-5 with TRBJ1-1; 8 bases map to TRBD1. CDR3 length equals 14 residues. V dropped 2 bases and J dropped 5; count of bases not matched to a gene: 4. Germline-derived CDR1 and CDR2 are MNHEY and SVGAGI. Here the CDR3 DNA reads TGTGCCAGCAGTTACGGACAGGGAGGGACTGAAGCTTTCTTT. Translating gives CASSYGQGGTEAFF.

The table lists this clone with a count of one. For the CDR3, the DNA is TGTGCCTGGATAAGCAGCGGCGAGCAGTACTTC. This codes for CAWISSGEQYF. The rearrangement joins TRBV30 to TRBJ2-7; perhaps TRBD2 as D (5 bases). CDR3 size: 11 residues. V gave up 4 bases and J gave up 6 bases, with 10 bases separating them. Germline assignment: CDR1 GTSNPN and CDR2 SVGIG (reference sequence).

The CDR3 loop is CATSREKAGRSNEQFF. In DNA form, the CDR3 reads TGTGCCACCAGCAGGGAGAAAGCGGGGCGGTCAAATGAGCAGTTCTTC. V usage is TRBV15 and J usage is TRBJ2-1, with 7 bases matching TRBD2. The CDR3 covers 16 residues. The trim removed 3 bases at V and 7 bases at J, leaving 12 bases unmatched. CDR1 is LNHNV, CDR2 YYDKDF, per germline (reference sequence).

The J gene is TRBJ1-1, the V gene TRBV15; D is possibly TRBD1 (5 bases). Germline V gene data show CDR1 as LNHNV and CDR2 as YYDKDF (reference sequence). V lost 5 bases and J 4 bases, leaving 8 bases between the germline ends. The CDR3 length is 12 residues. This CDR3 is CATSDRVTEAFF. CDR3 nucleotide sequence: TGTGCCACCAGCGACAGAGTCACTGAAGCTTTCTTT. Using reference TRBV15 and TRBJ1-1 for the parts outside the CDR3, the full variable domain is DAMVIQNPRYQVTQFGKPVTLSCSQTLNHNVMYWYQQKSSQAPKLLFHYYDKDFNNEADTPDNFQSRRPNTSFCFLDIRSPGLGDTAMYLCATSDRVTEAFFGQGTRLTVV.

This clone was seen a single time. CDR3: CATSERIGLGTQYF. CDR3 nucleotide sequence: TGTGCCACCAGTGAGCGAATCGGTTTGGGGACCCAGTACTTC. This chain connects TRBV15 to TRBJ2-5; D remains ambiguous. The germline CDR1 and CDR2 sequences are LNHNV and YYDKDF (reference sequence). CDR3 length: 14 amino acids. V was cut by 6 bases and J by 7 bases, with 18 bases left in between. The full variable domain, completed using reference TRBV15 and TRBJ2-5, is DAMVIQNPRYQVTQFGKPVTLSCSQTLNHNVMYWYQQKSSQAPKLLFHYYDKDFNNEADTPDNFQSRRPNTSFCFLDIRSPGLGDTAMYLCATSERIGLGTQYFGPGTRLLVL.

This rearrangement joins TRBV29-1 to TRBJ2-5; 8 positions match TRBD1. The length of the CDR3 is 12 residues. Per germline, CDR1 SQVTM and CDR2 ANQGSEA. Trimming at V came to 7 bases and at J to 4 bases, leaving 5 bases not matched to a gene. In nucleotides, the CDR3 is TGCAGCGGTGGACAGGGAAGAGAGACCCAGTACTTC. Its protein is CSGGQGRETQYF.

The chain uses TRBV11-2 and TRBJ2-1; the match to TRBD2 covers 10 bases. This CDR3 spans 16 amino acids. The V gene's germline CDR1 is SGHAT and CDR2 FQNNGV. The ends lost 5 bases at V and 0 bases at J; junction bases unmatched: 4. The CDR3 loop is CASSPLAGSSYNEQFF. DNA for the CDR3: TGTGCCAGCAGCCCACTAGCGGGGAGCTCCTACAATGAGCAGTTCTTC.

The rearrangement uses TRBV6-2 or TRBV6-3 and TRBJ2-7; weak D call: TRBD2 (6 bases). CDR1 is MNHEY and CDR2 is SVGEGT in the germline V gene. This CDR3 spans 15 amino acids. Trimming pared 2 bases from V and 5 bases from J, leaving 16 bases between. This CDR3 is CASSYRKRERDEQYF. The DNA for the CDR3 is TGTGCCAGCAGTTACAGGAAACGGGAGAGGGACGAGCAGTACTTC.

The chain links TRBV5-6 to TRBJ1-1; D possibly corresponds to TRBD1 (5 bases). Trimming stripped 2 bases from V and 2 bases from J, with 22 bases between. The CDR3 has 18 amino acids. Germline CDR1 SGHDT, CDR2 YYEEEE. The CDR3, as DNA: TGTGCCAGCAGCTTATCGCGTTGGTTTTTTGGGGGAAACACTGAAGCTTTCTTT. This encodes CASSLSRWFFGGNTEAFF.

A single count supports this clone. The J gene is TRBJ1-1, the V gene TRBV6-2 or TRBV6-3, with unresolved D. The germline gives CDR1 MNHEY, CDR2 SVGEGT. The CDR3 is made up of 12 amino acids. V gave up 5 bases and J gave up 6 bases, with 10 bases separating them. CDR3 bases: TGTGCCAGCAGTAGGGTGGAGGCTGAAGCTTTCTTT. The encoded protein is CASSRVEAEAFF.

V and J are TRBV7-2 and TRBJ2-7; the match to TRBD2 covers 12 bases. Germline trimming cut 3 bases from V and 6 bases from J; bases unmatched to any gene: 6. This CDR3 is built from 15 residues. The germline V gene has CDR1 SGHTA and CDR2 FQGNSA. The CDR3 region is CASSFSRLAGAEQYF. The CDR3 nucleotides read TGTGCCAGCAGCTTCTCTAGACTAGCGGGAGCCGAGCAGTACTTC.

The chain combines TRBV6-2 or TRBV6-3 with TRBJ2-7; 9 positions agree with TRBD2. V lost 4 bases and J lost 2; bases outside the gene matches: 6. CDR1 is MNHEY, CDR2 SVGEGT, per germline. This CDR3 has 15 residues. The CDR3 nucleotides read TGTGCCAGCAGTTGGGGCGGGAGGGCCCCCTACGAGCAGTACTTC. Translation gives CASSWGGRAPYEQYF.

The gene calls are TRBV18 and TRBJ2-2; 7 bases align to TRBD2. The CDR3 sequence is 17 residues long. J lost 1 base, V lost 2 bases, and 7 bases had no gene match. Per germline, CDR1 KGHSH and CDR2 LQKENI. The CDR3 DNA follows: TGTGCCAGCTCACCAGGAACGGCTAGCGGGAACACCGGGGAGCTGTTTTTT. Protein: CASSPGTASGNTGELFF. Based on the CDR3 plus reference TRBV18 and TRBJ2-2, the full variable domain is NAGVMQNPRHLVRRRGQEARLRCSPMKGHSHVYWYRQLPEEGLKFMVYLQKENIIDESGMPKERFSAEFPKEGPSILRIQQVVRGDSAAYFCASSPGTASGNTGELFFGEGSRLTVL.

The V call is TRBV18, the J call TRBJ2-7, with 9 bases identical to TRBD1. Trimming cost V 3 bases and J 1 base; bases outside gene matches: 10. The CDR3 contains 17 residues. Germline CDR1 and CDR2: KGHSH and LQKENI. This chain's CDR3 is CASSPNSPGQGSYEQYF. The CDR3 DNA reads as TGTGCCAGCTCACCTAACTCACCGGGACAGGGATCCTACGAGCAGTACTTC. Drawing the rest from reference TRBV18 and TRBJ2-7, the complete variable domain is NAGVMQNPRHLVRRRGQEARLRCSPMKGHSHVYWYRQLPEEGLKFMVYLQKENIIDESGMPKERFSAEFPKEGPSILRIQQVVRGDSAAYFCASSPNSPGQGSYEQYFGPGTRLTVT.